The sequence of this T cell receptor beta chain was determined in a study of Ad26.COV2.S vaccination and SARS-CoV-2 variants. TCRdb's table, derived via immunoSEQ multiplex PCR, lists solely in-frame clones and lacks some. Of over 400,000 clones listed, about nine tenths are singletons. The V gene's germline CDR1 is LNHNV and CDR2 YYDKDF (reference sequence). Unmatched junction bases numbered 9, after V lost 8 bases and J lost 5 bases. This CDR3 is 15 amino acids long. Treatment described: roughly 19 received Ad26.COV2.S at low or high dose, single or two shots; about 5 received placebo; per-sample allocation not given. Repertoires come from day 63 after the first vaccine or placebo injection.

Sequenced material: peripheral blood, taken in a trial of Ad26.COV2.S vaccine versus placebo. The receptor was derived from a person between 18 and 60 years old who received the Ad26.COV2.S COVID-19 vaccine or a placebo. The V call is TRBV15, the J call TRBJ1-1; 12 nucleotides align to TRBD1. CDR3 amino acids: CATSRDRGRGTEAFF. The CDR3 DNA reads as TGTGCCACCTCGCGGGACAGGGGGCGCGGAACTGAAGCTTTCTTT.